The T cell receptor (beta chain) under discussion was sequenced for a study of identical twins. Germline values: CDR1 SQVTM, CDR2 ANQGSEA. Trimming cost V 4 bases and J 0 bases, with 8 bases left between them. The CDR3 sequence is 13 residues long. General observations from the study: Insertion counts were lower in abundant cord blood beta clonotypes, a trend that memory repertoires did not show.

Regarding this clonotype: Its antigen remains unknown.

One entry per CDR3 protein results from TCRdb running MiXCR on the 5' RACE reads. The sample yields 570,000 or so distinct CDR3 sequences, nearly 10% seen once. These data also formed part of another study, on yellow fever vaccine responses in identical twins. From that report: Twins' vaccine T cell response reportedly gave the appearance of partial convergence and partial personalization.

This clonotype was sampled from a woman under 30 in good health. Material: PBMCs. The chain recombines TRBV29-1 with TRBJ2-3; D remains unclear. CDR3 loop: CSVAKGSTDTQYF. The CDR3 DNA is TGCAGCGTTGCAAAGGGTAGCACAGATACGCAGTATTTT.